This record looks at one TCR beta chain sequence and its context. Its antigen is as yet unknown. This CDR3 contains 13 residues. V was pared by 6 bases and J by 3 bases, with 4 bases of the junction left unmatched. Germline V gives CDR1 SNHLY, CDR2 FYNNEI. This entry is derived from a study of blood T cells in healthy people across ages. Notes on the study in general: What prevented conclusive comparison of naive and antigen-experienced cells was that PBMCs were unsorted.

The second PCR ran 7 to 11 cycles with a sample-barcoded 5' primer and J-beta primers. TCRdb itself ran the 5' RACE reads through MiXCR, one entry per CDR3 protein. The sample has about 690,000 distinct CDR3 sequences, 40% to 45% seen once; the top ten hold 30%. Each sample used at least 6 million PBMCs. The sample comprised blood. This sequence originates from a man older than 75 in good health. V gene TRBV2 combines with J gene TRBJ1-1, with 7 bases matching TRBD1. CDR3 region: CASRGTEYTEAFF. The DNA of the CDR3 is TGTGCCAGCAGGGGGACAGAGTACACTGAAGCTTTCTTT.